This T cell receptor beta chain is drawn from a study of T cells in Graves' hyperthyroidism and ophthalmopathy. Germline values: CDR1 DFQATT, CDR2 SNEGSKA (reference sequence). CDR3 length equals 13 residues. Worth noting for this clonotype: The antigen remains unidentified.

What was amplified from RNA transcripts were TCR beta CDR3 regions. The TCR CDR3 first-round RT-PCR relied on the HTBI primer set. MiXCR, run by TCRdb on the multiplex PCR reads, gives a single entry per CDR3 protein. This table has around 350,000 distinct CDR3 sequences, around 16% appearing once. Study-wide points: Classification by a 13 V-J model distinguished ophthalmopathy from stable hyperthyroidism. With a median lead of approximately 6 months before onset, the model predicted ophthalmopathy.

The chain recombines TRBV20-1 with TRBJ1-5; a possible D gene is TRBD1 (6 bases). The source material was blood. The TCR was taken from a woman aged 18-29 years with Graves' hyperthyroidism that later progressed to Graves' ophthalmopathy. The CDR3: CSLTGTPNQPQHF. CDR3 bases: TGCAGCCTTACCGGGACACCAAATCAGCCCCAGCATTTT.